This TCR beta chain emerged from a study of graft-versus-host responses after intestinal transplantation. Study information: Transplants given to recipients were multivisceral, liver-intestinal, or isolated intestinal.

The repertoire was sequenced with immunoSEQ multiplex PCR; TCRdb's copy has only in-frame clones and lacks some. The sample consists of around 38,000 clones, 83% of them appearing once. Trimming removed 4 bases from V and 5 bases from J, with 11 bases in between. Germline V gene lookup returns CDR1 MNHNS and CDR2 SASEGT. The CDR3 runs to 13 residues. The origin of this receptor is a human patient who received an intestinal transplant, so some T cells may come from the graft donor. The rearrangement links TRBV6-1 to TRBJ2-5; tentatively, D is TRBD1 (7 bases). Sequencing was performed on PBMCs, taken roughly 34 months after transplant. CDR3 sequence reads: CASSAQGRETQYF. Here the CDR3 DNA reads TGTGCCAGCAGTGCACAGGGGAGGGAGACCCAGTACTTC.